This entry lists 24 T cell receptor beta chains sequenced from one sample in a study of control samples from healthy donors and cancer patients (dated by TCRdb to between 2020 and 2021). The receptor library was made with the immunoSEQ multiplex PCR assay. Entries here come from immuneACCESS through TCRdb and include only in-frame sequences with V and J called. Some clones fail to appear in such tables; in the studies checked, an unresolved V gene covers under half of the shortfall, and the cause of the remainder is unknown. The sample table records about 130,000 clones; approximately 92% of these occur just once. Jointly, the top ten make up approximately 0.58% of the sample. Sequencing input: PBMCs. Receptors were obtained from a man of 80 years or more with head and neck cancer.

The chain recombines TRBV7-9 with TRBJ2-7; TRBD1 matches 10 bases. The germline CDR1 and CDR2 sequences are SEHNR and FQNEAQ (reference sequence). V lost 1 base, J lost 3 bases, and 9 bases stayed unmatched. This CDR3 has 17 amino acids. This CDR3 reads CASSLGMTGTGDYEQYF. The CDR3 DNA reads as TGTGCCAGCAGCTTAGGGATGACCGGGACAGGGGACTACGAGCAGTACTTC.

The CDR3 nucleotides are TGTGCCAGCAGCTTAGCGGGACAGCAAGAGACCCAGTACTTC. It codes for CASSLAGQQETQYF. The chain has TRBV7-9 and TRBJ2-5; TRBD1 matches 7 bases. This CDR3 is built from 14 residues. The germline V gene encodes CDR1 SEHNR and CDR2 FQNEAQ (reference sequence). V lost 0 bases and J lost 2; bases outside the gene matches: 0. Variable domain in full (rest from reference TRBV7-9 and TRBJ2-5): DTGVSQNPRHKITKRGQNVTFRCDPISEHNRLYWYRQTLGQGPEFLTYFQNEAQLEKSRLLSDRFSAERPKGSFSTLEIQRTEQGDSAMYLCASSLAGQQETQYFGPGTRLLVL.

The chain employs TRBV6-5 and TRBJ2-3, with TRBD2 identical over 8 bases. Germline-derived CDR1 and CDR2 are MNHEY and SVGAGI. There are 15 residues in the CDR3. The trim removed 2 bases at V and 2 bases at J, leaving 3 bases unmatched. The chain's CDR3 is CASSYDGRATDTQYF. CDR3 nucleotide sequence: TGTGCCAGCAGTTACGACGGGAGGGCCACAGATACGCAGTATTTT.

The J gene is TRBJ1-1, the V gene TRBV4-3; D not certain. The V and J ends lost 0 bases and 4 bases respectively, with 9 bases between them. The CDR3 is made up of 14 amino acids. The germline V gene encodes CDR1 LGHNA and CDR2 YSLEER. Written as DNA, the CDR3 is TGCGCCAGCAGCCAAGATATGGGTAGCACTGAAGCTTTCTTT. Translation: CASSQDMGSTEAFF.

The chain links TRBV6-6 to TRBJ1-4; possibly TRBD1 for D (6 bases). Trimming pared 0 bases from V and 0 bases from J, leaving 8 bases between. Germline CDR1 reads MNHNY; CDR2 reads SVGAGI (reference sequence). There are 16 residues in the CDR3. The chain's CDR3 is CASSYSQGSTNEKLFF. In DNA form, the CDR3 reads TGTGCCAGCAGTTACTCCCAGGGGTCAACTAATGAAAAACTGTTTTTT.

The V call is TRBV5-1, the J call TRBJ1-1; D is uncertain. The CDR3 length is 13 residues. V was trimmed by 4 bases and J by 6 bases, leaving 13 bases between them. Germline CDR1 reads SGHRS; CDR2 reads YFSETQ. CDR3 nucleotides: TGCGCCAGCAGCCCCCACCCCCACCCTGAAGCTTTCTTT. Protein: CASSPHPHPEAFF.

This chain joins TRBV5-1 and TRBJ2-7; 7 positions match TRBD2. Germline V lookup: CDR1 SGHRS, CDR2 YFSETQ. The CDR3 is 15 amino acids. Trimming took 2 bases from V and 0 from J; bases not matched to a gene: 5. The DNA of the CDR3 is TGCGCCAGCAGCTTAGCGGGACTAATCTCCTACGAGCAGTACTTC. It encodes CASSLAGLISYEQYF.

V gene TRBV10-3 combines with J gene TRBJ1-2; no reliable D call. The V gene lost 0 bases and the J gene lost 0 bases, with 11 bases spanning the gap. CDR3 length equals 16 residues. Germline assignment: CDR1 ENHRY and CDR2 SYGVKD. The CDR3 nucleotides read TGTGCCATCAGTGAGTCGACCCCAGGAGCTAACTATGGCTACACCTTC. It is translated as CAISESTPGANYGYTF.

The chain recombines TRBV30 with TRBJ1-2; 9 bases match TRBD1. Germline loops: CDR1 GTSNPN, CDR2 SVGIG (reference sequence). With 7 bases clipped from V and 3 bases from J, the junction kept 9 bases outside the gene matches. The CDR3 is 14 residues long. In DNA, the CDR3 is TGTGCCTCGAGGGAGACAGGGGGGTACTATGGCTACACCTTC. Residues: CASRETGGYYGYTF.

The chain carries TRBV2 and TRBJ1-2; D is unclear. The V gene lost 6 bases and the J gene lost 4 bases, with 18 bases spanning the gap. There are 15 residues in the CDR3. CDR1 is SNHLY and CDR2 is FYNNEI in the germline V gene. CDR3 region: CASRIDRREPYGYTF. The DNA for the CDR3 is TGTGCCAGCAGAATCGATAGACGGGAACCCTATGGCTACACCTTC.

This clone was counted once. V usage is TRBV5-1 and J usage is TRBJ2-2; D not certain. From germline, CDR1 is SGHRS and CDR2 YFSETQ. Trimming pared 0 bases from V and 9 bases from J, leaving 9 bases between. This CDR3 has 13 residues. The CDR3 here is CASSLASSRELFF. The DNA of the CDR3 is TGCGCCAGCAGCTTGGCATCCTCGCGGGAGCTGTTTTTT.

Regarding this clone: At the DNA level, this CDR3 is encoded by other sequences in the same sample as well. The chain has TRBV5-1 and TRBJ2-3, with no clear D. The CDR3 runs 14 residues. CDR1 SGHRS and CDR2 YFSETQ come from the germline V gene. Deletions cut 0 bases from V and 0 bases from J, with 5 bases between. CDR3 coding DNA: TGCGCCAGCAGCTTGGGCCTAAGCACAGATACGCAGTATTTT. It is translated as CASSLGLSTDTQYF.

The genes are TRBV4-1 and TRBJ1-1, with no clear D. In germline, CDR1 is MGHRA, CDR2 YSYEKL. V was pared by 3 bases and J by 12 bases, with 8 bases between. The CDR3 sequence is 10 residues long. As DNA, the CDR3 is TGCGCCAGCAGCCAGGTTCAAACTTTCTTT. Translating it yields CASSQVQTFF.

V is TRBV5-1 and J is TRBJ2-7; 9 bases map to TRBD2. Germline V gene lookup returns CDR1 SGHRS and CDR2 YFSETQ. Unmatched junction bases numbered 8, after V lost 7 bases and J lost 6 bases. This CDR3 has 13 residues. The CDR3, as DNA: TGCGCCAGCGCGGGGGGGGCAACGTCCGAGCAGTACTTC. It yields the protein CASAGGATSEQYF.

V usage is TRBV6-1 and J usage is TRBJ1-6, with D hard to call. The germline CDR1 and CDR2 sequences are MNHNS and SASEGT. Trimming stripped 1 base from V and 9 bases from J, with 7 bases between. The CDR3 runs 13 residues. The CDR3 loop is CASSEGPSSPLHF. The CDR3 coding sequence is TGTGCCAGCAGTGAAGGGCCGAGTTCACCCCTCCACTTT.

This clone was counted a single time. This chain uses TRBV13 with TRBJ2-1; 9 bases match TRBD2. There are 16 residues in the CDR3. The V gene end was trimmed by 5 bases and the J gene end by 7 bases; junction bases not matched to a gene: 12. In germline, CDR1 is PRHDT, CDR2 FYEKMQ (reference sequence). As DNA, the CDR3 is TGTGCCAGCAGCCCGAGCGGGAGGAGGATAAGGAATGAGCAGTTCTTC. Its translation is CASSPSGRRIRNEQFF.

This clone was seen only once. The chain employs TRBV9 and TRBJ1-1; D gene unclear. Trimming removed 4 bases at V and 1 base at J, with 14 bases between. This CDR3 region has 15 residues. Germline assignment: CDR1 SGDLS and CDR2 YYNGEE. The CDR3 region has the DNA TGTGCCAGCAGCCCCCGATCGGGTTGGAACACTGAAGCTTTCTTT. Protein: CASSPRSGWNTEAFF.

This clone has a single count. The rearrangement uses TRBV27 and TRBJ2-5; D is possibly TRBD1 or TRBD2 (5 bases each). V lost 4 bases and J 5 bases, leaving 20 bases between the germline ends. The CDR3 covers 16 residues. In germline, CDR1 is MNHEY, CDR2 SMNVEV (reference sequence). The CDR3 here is CASSSPGPLGYETQYF. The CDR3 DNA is TGTGCCAGCAGTTCCCCGGGACCTTTGGGGTACGAGACCCAGTACTTC.

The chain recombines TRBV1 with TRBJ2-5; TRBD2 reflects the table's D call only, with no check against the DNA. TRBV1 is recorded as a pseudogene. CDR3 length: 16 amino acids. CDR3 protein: CTSSQDSGLAEETQYF. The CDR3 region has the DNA TGCACCAGCAGCCAAGACTCGGGACTAGCGGAAGAGACCCAGTACTTC.

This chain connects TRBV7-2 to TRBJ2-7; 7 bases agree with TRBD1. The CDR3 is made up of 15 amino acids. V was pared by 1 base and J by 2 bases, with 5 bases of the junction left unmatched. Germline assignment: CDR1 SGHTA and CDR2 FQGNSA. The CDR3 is CASSLGWTGAYEQYF. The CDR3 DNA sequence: TGTGCCAGCAGCTTAGGATGGACAGGAGCCTACGAGCAGTACTTC.

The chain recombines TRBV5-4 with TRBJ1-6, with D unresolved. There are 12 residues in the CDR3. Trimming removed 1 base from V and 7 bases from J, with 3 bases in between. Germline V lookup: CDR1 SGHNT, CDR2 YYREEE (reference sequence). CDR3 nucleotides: TGTGCCAGCAGCTTGAACAATTCACCCCTCCACTTT. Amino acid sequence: CASSLNNSPLHF.

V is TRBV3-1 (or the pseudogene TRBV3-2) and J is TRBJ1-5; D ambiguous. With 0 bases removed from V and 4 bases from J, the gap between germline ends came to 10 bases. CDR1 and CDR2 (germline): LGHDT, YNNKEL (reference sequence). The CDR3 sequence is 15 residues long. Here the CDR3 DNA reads TGTGCCAGCAGCCAAGAAGGTTTGGGGAATCAGCCCCAGCATTTT. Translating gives CASSQEGLGNQPQHF.

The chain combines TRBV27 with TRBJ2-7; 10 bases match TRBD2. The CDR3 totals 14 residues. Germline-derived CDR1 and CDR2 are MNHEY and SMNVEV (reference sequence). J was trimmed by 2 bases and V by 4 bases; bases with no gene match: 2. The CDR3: CASSYTSGAYEQYF. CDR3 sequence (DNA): TGTGCCAGCAGTTATACTAGCGGGGCCTACGAGCAGTACTTC.

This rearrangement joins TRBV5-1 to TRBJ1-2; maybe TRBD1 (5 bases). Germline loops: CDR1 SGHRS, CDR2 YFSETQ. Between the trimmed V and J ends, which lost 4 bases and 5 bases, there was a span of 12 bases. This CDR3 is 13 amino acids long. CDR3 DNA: TGCGCCAGCAGCCCCGGGACGGCTTATGGCTACACCTTC. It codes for CASSPGTAYGYTF.